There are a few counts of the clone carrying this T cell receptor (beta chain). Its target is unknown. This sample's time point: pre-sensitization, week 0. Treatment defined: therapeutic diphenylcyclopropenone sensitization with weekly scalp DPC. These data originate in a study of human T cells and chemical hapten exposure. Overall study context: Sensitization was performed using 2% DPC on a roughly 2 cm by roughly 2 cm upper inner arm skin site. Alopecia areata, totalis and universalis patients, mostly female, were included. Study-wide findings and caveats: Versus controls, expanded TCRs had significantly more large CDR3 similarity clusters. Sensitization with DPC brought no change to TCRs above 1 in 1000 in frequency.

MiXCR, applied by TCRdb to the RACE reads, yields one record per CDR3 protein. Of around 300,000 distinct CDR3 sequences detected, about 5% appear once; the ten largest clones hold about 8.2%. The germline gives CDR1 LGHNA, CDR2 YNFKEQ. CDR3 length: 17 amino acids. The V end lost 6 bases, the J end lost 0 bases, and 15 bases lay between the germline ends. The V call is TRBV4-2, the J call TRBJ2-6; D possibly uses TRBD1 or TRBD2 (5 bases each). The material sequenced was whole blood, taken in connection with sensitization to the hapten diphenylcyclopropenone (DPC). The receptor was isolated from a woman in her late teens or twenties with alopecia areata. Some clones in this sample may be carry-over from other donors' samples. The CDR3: CASRPGTAASGANVLTF. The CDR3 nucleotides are TGTGCCAGCAGGCCCGGGACGGCGGCCTCTGGGGCCAACGTCCTGACTTTC.